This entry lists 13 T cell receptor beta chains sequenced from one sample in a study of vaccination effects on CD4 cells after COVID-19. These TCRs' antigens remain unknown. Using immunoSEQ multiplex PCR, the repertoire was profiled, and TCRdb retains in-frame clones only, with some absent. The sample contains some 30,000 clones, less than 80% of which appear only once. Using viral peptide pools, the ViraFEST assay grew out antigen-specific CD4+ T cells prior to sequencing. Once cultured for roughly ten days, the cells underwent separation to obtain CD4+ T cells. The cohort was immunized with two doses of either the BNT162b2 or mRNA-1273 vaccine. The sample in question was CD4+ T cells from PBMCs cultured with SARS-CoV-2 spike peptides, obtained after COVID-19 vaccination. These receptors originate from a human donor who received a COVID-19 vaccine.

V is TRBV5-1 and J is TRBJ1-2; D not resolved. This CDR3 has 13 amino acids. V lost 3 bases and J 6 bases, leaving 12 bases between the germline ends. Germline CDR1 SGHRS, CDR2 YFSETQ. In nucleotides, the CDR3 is TGCGCCAGCAGCTGGGGAGAGGGCAATGGCTACACCTTC. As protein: CASSWGEGNGYTF.

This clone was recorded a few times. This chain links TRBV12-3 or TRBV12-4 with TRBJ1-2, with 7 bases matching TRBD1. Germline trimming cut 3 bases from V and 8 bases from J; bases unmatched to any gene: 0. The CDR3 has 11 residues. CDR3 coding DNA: TGTGCCAGCAGTTTGGGACAGGGCTACACCTTC. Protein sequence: CASSLGQGYTF.

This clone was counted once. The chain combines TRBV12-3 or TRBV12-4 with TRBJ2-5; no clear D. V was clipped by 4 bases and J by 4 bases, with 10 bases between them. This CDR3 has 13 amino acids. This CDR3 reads CASSSLIGETQYF. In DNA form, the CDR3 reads TGTGCCAGCAGTTCGCTTATCGGAGAGACCCAGTACTTC.

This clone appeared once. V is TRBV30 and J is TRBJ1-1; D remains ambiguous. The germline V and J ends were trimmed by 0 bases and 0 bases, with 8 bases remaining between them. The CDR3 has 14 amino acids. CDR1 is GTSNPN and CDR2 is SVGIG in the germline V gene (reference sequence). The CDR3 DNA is TGTGCCTGGAGTGTACACCGGGTGAACACTGAAGCTTTCTTT. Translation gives CAWSVHRVNTEAFF.

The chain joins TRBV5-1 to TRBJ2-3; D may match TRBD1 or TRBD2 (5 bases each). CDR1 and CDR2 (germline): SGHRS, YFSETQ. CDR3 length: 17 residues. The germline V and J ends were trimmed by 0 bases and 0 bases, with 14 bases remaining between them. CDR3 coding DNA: TGCGCCAGCAGCTTGGGGCCCCGGGACGGTAGCACAGATACGCAGTATTTT. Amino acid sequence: CASSLGPRDGSTDTQYF.

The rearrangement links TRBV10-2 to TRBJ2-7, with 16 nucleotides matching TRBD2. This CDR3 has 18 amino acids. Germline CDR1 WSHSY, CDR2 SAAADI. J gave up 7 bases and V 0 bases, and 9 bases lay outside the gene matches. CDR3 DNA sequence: TGCGCCAGCAGTGAGTCGGGGGGACTAGCGGGAGGGCCTGGTGAGCAGTACTTC. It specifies CASSESGGLAGGPGEQYF.

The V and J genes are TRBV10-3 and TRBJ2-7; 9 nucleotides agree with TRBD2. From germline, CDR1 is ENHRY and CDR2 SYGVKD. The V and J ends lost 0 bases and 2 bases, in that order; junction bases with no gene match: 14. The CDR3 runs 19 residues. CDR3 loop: CAISESGRGGREGTYEQYF. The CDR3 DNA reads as TGTGCCATCAGTGAGTCGGGCAGGGGAGGGCGGGAGGGAACCTACGAGCAGTACTTC.

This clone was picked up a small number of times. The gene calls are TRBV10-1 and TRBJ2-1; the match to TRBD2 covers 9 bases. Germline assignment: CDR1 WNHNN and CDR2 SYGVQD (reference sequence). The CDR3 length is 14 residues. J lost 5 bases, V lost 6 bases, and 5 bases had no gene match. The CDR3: CASRNSGGNNEQFF. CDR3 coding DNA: TGCGCCAGCAGAAATAGCGGGGGTAACAATGAGCAGTTCTTC.

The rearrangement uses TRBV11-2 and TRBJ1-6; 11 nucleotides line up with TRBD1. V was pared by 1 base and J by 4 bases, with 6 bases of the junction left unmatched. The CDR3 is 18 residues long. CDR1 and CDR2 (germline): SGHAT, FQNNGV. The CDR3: CASSLGGTGGSYNSPLHF. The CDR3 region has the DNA TGTGCCAGCAGCTTAGGAGGGACAGGGGGTTCTTATAATTCACCCCTCCACTTT.

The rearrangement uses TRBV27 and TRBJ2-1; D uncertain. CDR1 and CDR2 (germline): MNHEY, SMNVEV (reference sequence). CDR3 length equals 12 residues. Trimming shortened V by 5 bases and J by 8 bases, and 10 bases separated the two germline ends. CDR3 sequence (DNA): TGTGCCAGCAGTCACCCGTCGGATGAGCAGTTCTTC. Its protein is CASSHPSDEQFF.

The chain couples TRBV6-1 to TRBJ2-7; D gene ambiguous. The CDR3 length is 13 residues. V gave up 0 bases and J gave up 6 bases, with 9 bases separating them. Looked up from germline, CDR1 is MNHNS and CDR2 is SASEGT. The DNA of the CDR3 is TGTGCCAGCAGTGAAGCGAGCACTACCGAGCAGTACTTC. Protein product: CASSEASTTEQYF.

This chain's CDR3 is CASSFGGVSTEAFF. Written as DNA, the CDR3 is TGTGCCAGCAGCTTTGGAGGGGTCTCCACTGAAGCTTTCTTT. J is TRBJ1-1 and V is TRBV5-4; TRBD1 might be the D (5 bases). Trimming stripped 2 bases from V and 4 bases from J, with 12 bases between. Germline V CDR1 and CDR2: SGHNT, YYREEE (reference sequence). The CDR3 length is 14 residues.

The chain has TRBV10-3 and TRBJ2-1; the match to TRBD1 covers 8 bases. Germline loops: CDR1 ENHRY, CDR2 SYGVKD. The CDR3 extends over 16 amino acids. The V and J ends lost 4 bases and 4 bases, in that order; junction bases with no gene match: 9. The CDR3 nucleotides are TGTGCCATCAGTGCCCCCCCGGGACAGGCATACAATGAGCAGTTCTTC. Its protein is CAISAPPGQAYNEQFF.